This T cell receptor (beta chain) was recorded in a study of T-cell memory formation after mild COVID-19. This CDR3 has 13 residues. Germline V gives CDR1 DFQATT, CDR2 SNEGSKA (reference sequence). Trimming removed 3 bases at V and 2 bases at J, with 11 bases between. A single record per CDR3 protein comes from TCRdb applying MiXCR to the 5' RACE reads. The data hold about 140,000 distinct CDR3 sequences, with 15% to 20% observed a single time. The V gene is TRBV20-1, the J gene TRBJ2-7, with a possible D match to TRBD2 (6 bases). The clonotype comes from an adult woman who had mild COVID-19 (a few samples of this study predate the infection). Cell type and time point are not known. The sequencing sample was made of PBMCs or a T cell subset sorted from them (not recorded which). The CDR3 region is CSARGGLTYEQYF. In DNA form, the CDR3 reads TGCAGTGCTAGGGGAGGACTCACCTACGAGCAGTACTTC.